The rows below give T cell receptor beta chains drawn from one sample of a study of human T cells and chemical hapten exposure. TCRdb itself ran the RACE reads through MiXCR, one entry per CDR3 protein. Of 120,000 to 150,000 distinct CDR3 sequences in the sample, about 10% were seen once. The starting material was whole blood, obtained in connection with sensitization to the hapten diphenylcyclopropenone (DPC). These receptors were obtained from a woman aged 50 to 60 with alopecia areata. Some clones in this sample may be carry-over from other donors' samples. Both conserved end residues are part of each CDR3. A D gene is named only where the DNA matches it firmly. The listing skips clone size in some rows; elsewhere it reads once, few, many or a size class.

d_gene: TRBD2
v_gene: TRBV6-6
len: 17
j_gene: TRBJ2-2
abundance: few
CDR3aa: CASRPWIAGGNTGELFF
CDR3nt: TGTGCCAGCAGGCCCTGGATTGCGGGAGGGAACACCGGGGAGCTGTTTTTT

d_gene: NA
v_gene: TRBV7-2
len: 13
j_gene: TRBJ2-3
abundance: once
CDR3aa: CASSPINSDTQYF
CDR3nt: TGTGCCAGCAGCCCAATCAATAGCGATACGCAGTATTTT

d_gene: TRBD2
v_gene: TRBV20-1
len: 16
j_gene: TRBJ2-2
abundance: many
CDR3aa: CSARDMLAGGPGELFF
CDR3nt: TGCAGTGCTAGAGATATGCTAGCGGGAGGGCCCGGGGAGCTGTTTTTT

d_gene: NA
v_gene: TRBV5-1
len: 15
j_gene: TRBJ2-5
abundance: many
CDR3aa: CASSWSGTWGETQYF
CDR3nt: TGCGCCAGCAGCTGGAGTGGGACTTGGGGAGAGACCCAGTACTTC

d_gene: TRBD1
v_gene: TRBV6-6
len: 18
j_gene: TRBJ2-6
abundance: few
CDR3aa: CASSSPGQGRDGANVLTF
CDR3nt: TGTGCCAGCAGTTCCCCCGGACAGGGGAGAGATGGGGCCAACGTCCTGACTTTC

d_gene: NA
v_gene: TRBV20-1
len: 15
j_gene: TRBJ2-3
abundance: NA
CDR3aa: CSARRVATSTDTQYF
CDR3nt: TGCAGTGCTAGAAGGGTAGCGACTAGCACAGATACGCAGTATTTT

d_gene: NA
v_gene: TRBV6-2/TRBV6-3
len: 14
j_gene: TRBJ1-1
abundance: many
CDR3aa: CASSYWGRNTEAFF
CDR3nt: TGTGCCAGCAGTTACTGGGGCAGGAACACTGAAGCTTTCTTT

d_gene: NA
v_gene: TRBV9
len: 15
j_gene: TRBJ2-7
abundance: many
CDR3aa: CASSVDPGWGYEQYF
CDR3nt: TGTGCCAGCAGCGTAGACCCAGGGTGGGGCTACGAGCAGTACTTC

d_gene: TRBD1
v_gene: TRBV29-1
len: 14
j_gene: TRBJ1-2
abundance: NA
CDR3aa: CSVWDRGRFYGYTF
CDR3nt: TGCAGCGTTTGGGACAGGGGGCGCTTCTATGGCTACACCTTC

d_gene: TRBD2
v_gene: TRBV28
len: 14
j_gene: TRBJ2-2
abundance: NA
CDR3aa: CAISTSGNTGELFF
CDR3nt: TGTGCCATCTCTACTAGCGGGAACACCGGGGAGCTGTTTTTT

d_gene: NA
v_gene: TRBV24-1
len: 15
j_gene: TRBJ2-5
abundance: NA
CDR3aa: CATSDPHPGTETQYF
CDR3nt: TGTGCCACCAGTGATCCCCACCCCGGTACAGAGACCCAGTACTTC

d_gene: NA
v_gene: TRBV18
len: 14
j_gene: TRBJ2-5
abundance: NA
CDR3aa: CASSPPVRAETQYF
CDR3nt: TGTGCCAGCTCACCACCAGTCAGGGCGGAGACCCAGTACTTC

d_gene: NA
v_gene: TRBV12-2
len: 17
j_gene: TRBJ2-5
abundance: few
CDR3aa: CASRPWTSGRAQETQYF
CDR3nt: TGTGCAAGTCGCCCCTGGACTAGCGGGAGGGCCCAAGAGACCCAGTACTTC

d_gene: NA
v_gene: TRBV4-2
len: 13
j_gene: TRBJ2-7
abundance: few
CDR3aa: CASSDQLSYEQYF
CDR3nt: TGTGCCAGCAGCGACCAACTCTCCTACGAGCAGTACTTC

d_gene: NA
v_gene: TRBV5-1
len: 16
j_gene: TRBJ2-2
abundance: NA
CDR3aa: CASSLAAQELTGELFF
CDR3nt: TGCGCCAGCAGCTTGGCCGCACAGGAGCTCACCGGGGAGCTGTTTTTT

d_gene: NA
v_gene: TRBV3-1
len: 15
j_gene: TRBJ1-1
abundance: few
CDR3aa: CASSLPTWPITEAFF
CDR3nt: TGTGCCAGCAGCCTACCTACATGGCCGATCACTGAAGCTTTCTTT

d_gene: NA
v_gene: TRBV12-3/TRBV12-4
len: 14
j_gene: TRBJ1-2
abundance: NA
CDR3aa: CASSPQGTNYGYTF
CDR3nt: TGTGCCAGCAGTCCCCAGGGTACTAACTATGGCTACACCTTC

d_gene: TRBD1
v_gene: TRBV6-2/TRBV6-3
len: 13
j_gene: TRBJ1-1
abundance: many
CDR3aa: CASSGQGYTEAFF
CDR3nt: TGTGCCAGCAGCGGACAGGGCTACACTGAAGCTTTCTTT

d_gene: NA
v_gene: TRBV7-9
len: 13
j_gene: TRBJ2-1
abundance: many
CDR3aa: CASSLGANNEQFF
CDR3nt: TGTGCCAGCAGCTTAGGGGCGAATAATGAGCAGTTCTTC

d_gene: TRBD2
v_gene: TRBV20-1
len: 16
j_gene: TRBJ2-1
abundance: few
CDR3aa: CSAPRLAGGTYNEQFF
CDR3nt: TGCAGTGCCCCCCGACTAGCGGGAGGGACCTACAATGAGCAGTTCTTC

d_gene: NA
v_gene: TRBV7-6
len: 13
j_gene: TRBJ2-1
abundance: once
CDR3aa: CASRARGGNEQFF
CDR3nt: TGTGCCAGCAGGGCCAGGGGTGGAAATGAGCAGTTCTTC

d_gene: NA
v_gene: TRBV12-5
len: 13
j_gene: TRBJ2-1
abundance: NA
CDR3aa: CASGLTNYNEQFF
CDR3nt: TGTGCTAGTGGTTTGACCAACTACAATGAGCAGTTCTTC

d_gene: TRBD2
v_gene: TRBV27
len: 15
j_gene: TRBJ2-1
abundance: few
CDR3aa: CASSFRASGSTEQFF
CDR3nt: TGTGCCAGCAGTTTTAGGGCTAGCGGGAGTACTGAGCAGTTCTTC

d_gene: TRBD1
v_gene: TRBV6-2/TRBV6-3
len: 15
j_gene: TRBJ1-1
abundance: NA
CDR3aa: CASSYTSGTGSEAFF
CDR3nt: TGTGCCAGCAGTTACACCTCCGGGACAGGGAGTGAAGCTTTCTTT

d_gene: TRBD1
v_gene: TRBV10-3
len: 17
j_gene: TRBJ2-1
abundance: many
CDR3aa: CAISELLPGQGNNEQFF
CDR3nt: TGTGCCATCAGTGAGCTCCTCCCGGGACAGGGGAACAATGAGCAGTTCTTC

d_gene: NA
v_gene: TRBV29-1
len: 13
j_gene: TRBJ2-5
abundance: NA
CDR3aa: CSVEVTVGETQYF
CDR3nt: TGCAGCGTTGAAGTGACAGTCGGGGAGACCCAGTACTTC

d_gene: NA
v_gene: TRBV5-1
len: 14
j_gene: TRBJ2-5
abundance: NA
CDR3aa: CASSGVGTKETQYF
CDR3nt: TGCGCCAGCAGCGGGGTTGGGACAAAAGAGACCCAGTACTTC

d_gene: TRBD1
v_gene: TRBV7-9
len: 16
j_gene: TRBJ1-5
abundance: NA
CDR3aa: CASRVGTGGADQPQHF
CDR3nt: TGTGCCAGCAGGGTAGGGACAGGGGGCGCTGATCAGCCCCAGCATTTT

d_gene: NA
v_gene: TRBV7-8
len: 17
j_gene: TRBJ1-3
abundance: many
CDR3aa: CASRRDGGASSGNTIYF
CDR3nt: TGTGCCAGCAGGCGAGACGGGGGGGCCAGCTCTGGAAACACCATATATTTT

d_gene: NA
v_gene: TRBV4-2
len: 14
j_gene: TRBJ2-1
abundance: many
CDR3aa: CASRGAGEYNEQFF
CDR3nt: TGTGCCAGCCGGGGGGCGGGGGAGTACAATGAGCAGTTCTTC

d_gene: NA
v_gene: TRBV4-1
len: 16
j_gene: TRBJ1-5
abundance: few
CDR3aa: CASSQDLGQIPQPQHF
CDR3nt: TGCGCCAGCAGCCAAGACTTAGGACAGATTCCTCAGCCCCAGCATTTT

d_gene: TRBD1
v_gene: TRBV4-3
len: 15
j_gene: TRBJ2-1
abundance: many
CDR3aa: CASSQEGQGYNEQFF
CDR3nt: TGCGCCAGCAGCCAAGAGGGACAGGGGTACAATGAGCAGTTCTTC

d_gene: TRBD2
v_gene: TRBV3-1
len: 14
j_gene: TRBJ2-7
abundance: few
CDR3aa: CASSQREGRHEQYF
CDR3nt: TGTGCCAGCAGCCAGCGGGAGGGCCGCCACGAGCAGTACTTC

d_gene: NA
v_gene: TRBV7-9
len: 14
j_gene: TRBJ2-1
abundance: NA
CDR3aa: CASSSGRLADEQFF
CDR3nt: TGTGCCAGCAGCTCGGGACGGCTTGCAGATGAGCAGTTCTTC

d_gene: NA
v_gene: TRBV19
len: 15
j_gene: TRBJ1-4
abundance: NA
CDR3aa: CASTAAAGAREKLFF
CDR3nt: TGTGCCAGTACCGCTGCAGCGGGGGCGCGAGAAAAACTGTTTTTT

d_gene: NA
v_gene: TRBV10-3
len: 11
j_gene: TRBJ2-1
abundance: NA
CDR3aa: CAISEGNGQFF
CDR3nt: TGTGCCATCAGTGAGGGAAACGGACAGTTCTTC

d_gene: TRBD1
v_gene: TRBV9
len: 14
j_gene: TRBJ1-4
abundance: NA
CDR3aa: CASRGQGVNEKLFF
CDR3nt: TGTGCCAGCCGGGGACAGGGGGTTAATGAAAAACTGTTTTTT

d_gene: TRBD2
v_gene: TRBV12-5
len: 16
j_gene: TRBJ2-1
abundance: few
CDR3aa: CASALGASGPRYEQFF
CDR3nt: TGTGCTAGTGCTCTGGGGGCTAGCGGGCCAAGGTATGAGCAGTTCTTC

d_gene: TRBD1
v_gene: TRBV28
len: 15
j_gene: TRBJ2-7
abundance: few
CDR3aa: CASSPPGQGAREQYF
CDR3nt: TGTGCCAGCAGCCCGCCGGGACAGGGGGCGCGTGAGCAGTACTTC

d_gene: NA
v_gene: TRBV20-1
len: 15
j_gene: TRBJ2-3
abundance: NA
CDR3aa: CSASGVSDSTDTQYF
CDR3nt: TGCAGTGCTAGCGGTGTAAGCGACTCCACAGATACGCAGTATTTT

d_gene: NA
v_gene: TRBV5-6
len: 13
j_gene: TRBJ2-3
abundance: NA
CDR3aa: CASSPGFTDTQYF
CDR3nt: TGTGCCAGCAGCCCGGGGTTCACAGATACGCAGTATTTT

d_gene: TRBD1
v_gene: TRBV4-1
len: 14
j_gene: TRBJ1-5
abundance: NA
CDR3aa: CASSQVRTGGPQHF
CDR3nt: TGCGCCAGCAGCCAAGTAAGGACAGGAGGGCCCCAGCATTTT

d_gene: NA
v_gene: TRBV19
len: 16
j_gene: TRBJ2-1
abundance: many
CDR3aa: CASSILGTSRGNEQFF
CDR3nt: TGTGCCAGTAGTATACTGGGAACTTCCCGGGGCAATGAGCAGTTCTTC

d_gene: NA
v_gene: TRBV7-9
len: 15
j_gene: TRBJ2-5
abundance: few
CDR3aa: CASRPNGVALETQYF
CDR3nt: TGTGCCAGCCGCCCGAATGGGGTAGCTTTAGAGACCCAGTACTTC

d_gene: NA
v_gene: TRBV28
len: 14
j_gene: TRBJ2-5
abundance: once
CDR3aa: CASSAGGRTRAQYF
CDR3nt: TGTGCCAGCAGCGCCGGGGGCAGGACGCGGGCCCAGTACTTC

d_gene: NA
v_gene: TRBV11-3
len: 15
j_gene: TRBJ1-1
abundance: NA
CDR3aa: CASSLGGGTNTEAFF
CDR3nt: TGTGCCAGCAGCTTAGGAGGAGGGACGAACACTGAAGCTTTCTTT

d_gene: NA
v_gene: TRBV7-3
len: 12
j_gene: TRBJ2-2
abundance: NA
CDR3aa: CASSLWPGELFF
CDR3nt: TGTGCCAGCAGCTTATGGCCCGGGGAGCTGTTTTTT

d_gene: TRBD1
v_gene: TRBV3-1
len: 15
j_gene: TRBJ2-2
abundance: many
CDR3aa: CASSRGQGATGELFF
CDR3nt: TGTGCCAGCAGCCGCGGACAGGGGGCCACCGGGGAGCTGTTTTTT

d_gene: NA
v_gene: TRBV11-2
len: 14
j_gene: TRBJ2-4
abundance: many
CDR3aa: CASSHSGAGNIQYF
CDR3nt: TGTGCCAGCAGCCACAGTGGGGCCGGGAACATTCAGTACTTC

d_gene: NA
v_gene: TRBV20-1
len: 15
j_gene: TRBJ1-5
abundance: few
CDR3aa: CSASGGGASNQPQHF
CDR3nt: TGCAGTGCTAGTGGGGGAGGGGCGAGCAATCAGCCCCAGCATTTT

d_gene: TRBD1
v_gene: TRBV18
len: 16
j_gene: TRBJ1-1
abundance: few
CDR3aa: CASSPTSMTGGVEAFF
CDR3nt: TGTGCCAGCTCACCGACGAGTATGACAGGGGGCGTTGAAGCTTTCTTT

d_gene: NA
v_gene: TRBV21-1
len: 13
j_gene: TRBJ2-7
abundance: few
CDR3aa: CASARAAGAEQYF
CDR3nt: TGTGCCAGCGCCAGGGCGGCTGGGGCCGAGCAGTACTTC

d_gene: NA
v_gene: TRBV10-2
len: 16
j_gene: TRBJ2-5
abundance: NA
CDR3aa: CASSVLGPPDKETQYF
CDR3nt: TGCGCCAGCAGTGTCCTCGGGCCGCCTGACAAAGAGACCCAGTACTTC

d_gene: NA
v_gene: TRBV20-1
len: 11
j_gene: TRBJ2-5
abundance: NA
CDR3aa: CSAREGQTQYF
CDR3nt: TGCAGTGCTAGAGAAGGCCAGACCCAGTACTTC

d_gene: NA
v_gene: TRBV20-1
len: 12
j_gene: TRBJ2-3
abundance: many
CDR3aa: CSASDPPDTQYF
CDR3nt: TGCAGTGCCTCGGACCCCCCAGATACGCAGTATTTT